This entry lists 12 T cell receptor beta chains sequenced from one sample in a study of blood T cell repertoires in COVID-19. Produced via immunoSEQ multiplex PCR; TCRdb's table is partial and in-frame only. Among about 91,000 clones listed, 85% to 90% were seen once. Sequencing was done on a sample of peripheral blood. The receptors stem from a woman of 80 years or more with active COVID-19.

A single count supports this clone. The chain recombines TRBV10-3 with TRBJ1-5, with TRBD1 matching 9 bases. Germline CDR1 and CDR2: ENHRY and SYGVKD. CDR3 length: 13 amino acids. Trimming at V came to 10 bases and at J to 2 bases, leaving 3 bases not matched to a gene. CDR3 amino acids: CATRTGGNQPQHF. CDR3 bases: TGTGCCACAAGGACAGGGGGCAATCAGCCCCAGCATTTT.

In its sample, this clone was seen a few times. The V and J genes are TRBV6-2 or TRBV6-3 and TRBJ1-2; D ambiguous. The V gene's germline CDR1 is MNHEY and CDR2 SVGEGT. The CDR3 totals 13 residues. The V gene lost 5 bases and the J gene lost 5 bases, with 12 bases spanning the gap. DNA for the CDR3: TGTGCCAGCAGTCTGACATCTTCATATGGCTACACCTTC. It translates to CASSLTSSYGYTF.

The chain has TRBV6-4 and TRBJ1-1; the D gene is possibly TRBD1 (6 bases). The V end lost 3 bases, the J end lost 10 bases, and 15 bases lay between the germline ends. There are 13 residues in the CDR3. The germline CDR1 and CDR2 sequences are MRHNA and SNTAGT. CDR3 sequence: CASSESTGSRAFF. CDR3 nucleotides: TGTGCCAGCAGTGAATCTACAGGGAGTCGAGCTTTCTTT.

The chain is built from TRBV29-1 and TRBJ2-1, with D maybe TRBD1 (6 bases). Germline CDR1 is SQVTM and CDR2 is ANQGSEA. The V end was cut by 3 bases, the J end by 4 bases, with 7 bases between. The CDR3 is 12 amino acids. The CDR3 loop is CSVDGQYNEQFF. CDR3 DNA sequence: TGCAGCGTTGACGGACAGTACAATGAGCAGTTCTTC.

Only one count was recorded for this clone. The chain combines TRBV9 with TRBJ2-3; 16 bases line up with TRBD2. CDR1 SGDLS and CDR2 YYNGEE come from the germline V gene. There are 20 residues in the CDR3. The ends lost 0 bases at V and 3 bases at J; junction bases unmatched: 10. This CDR3 is CASSVEEGLAGGPLTDTQYF. For the CDR3, the DNA is TGTGCCAGCAGCGTAGAGGAGGGACTAGCGGGAGGGCCTTTGACAGATACGCAGTATTTT.

V usage is TRBV5-4 and J usage is TRBJ1-1; possible D gene TRBD1, 5 bases. V lost 6 bases, J lost 1 base, and 13 bases lay in between. The CDR3 loop spans 14 amino acids. The germline CDR1 and CDR2 sequences are SGHNT and YYREEE (reference sequence). The CDR3 bases are TGTGCCAGCATAAAAAGTGGGGCGAACACTGAAGCTTTCTTT. Its protein is CASIKSGANTEAFF.

This CDR3 is CASSRRDSSYEQYF. As DNA, the CDR3 is TGCGCCAGCTCGAGGAGGGATAGCTCCTACGAGCAGTACTTC. The gene calls are TRBV5-1 and TRBJ2-7, with D possibly being TRBD2 (6 bases). The CDR3 has 14 residues. CDR1 is SGHRS and CDR2 is YFSETQ in the germline V gene. V was trimmed by 7 bases and J by 0 bases, leaving 14 bases between them.

The V and J genes are TRBV18 and TRBJ2-7; TRBD2 matches at 8 bases. The ends lost 6 bases at V and 2 bases at J; junction bases unmatched: 6. Germline-derived CDR1 and CDR2 are KGHSH and LQKENI. This CDR3 is 14 amino acids long. CDR3 sequence: CASSAGGPTYEQYF. Written as DNA, the CDR3 is TGTGCCAGCTCCGCGGGGGGCCCTACCTACGAGCAGTACTTC.

As DNA, the CDR3 is TGTGCCAGCAGCCCCAGGGGGCGAGAGACCCAGTACTTC. This encodes CASSPRGRETQYF. V and J are TRBV7-2 and TRBJ2-5; TRBD1 agrees at 8 bases. The V gene end was trimmed by 5 bases and the J gene end by 4 bases; junction bases not matched to a gene: 3. Germline CDR1 reads SGHTA; CDR2 reads FQGNSA. This CDR3 is 13 amino acids long.

The chain uses TRBV4-3 and TRBJ2-1; 7 bases line up with TRBD2. Losses at the gene ends were 0 bases for V and 9 bases for J; bases not matched to a gene: 11. Looked up from germline, CDR1 is LGHNA and CDR2 is YSLEER. There are 16 residues in the CDR3. The CDR3 here is CASSQDKLASISEQFF. The CDR3, as DNA: TGCGCCAGCAGCCAAGATAAACTAGCGTCCATTTCTGAGCAGTTCTTC.

This sequence joins TRBV29-1 and TRBJ2-7; D might be TRBD1 (6 bases). Trimming shortened V by 4 bases and J by 3 bases, and 10 bases separated the two germline ends. The CDR3 extends over 12 amino acids. Per germline, CDR1 SQVTM and CDR2 ANQGSEA. The CDR3 protein is CSVVGRGYEQYF. The CDR3 region has the DNA TGCAGCGTTGTTGGCAGGGGCTACGAGCAGTACTTC.

V and J are TRBV5-1 and TRBJ2-2; 13 nucleotides align to TRBD2. The J segment lost 8 bases and the V segment lost 0 bases, leaving 4 bases of the junction unmatched. From germline, CDR1 is SGHRS and CDR2 YFSETQ. CDR3 length equals 16 residues. The CDR3 spells CASSLDGLAGAGELFF. The CDR3, as DNA: TGCGCCAGCAGCTTGGACGGACTAGCGGGAGCTGGGGAGCTGTTTTTT.